Below, 2 T cell receptor beta chains from the same sample are listed, as sequenced in a study of blood T cell repertoires in COVID-19. Using immunoSEQ multiplex PCR, the repertoire was profiled, and TCRdb retains in-frame clones only, with some absent. The table shows about 140,000 clones, with over 80% occurring only once. Material for sequencing was peripheral blood. The receptor source for this set is a man younger than 40 with COVID-19, enrolled during active disease.

This sequence joins TRBV30 and TRBJ1-6; 9 positions agree with TRBD1. This CDR3 contains 14 residues. With 4 bases clipped from V and 8 bases from J, the junction kept 6 bases outside the gene matches. Germline CDR1 and CDR2: GTSNPN and SVGIG (reference sequence). The CDR3 DNA follows: TGTGCCTGGACCCCGGGACAGGGTTATTCACCCCTCCACTTT. Translated: CAWTPGQGYSPLHF.

This clone came up once. This chain joins TRBV28 and TRBJ2-1; D gene ambiguous. The V gene's germline CDR1 is MDHEN and CDR2 SYDVKM. There are 16 residues in the CDR3. The ends were cut back, 7 bases at V and 0 bases at J, with 16 bases in the middle. The CDR3 loop is CASTSLASRSYNEQFF. For the CDR3, the DNA is TGTGCCAGCACCAGTCTCGCTAGTCGCTCCTACAATGAGCAGTTCTTC.